The 18 T cell receptor beta chains below were found in one sample sequenced in a study of blood T cell repertoires in COVID-19 (dated by TCRdb to the early 2020s). Libraries came from the immunoSEQ multiplex PCR assay. Held by TCRdb, this immuneACCESS table contains in-frame sequences only and omits some clones. Under half of the omission traces to an unresolved V gene where checked; the cause of the rest is unknown. The sample table contains 250,000 to 350,000 clones; only one count was recorded for 88% of them. The top ten hold 9% to 9.5% of the sample. Material: peripheral blood. The origin of the receptors is a man between 18 and 35 years old with active or convalescent COVID-19.

The chain links TRBV11-2 to TRBJ1-2; possible D gene TRBD1, 5 bases. CDR1 is SGHAT and CDR2 is FQNNGV in the germline V gene. The V end lost 2 bases, the J end lost 3 bases, and 10 bases lay between the germline ends. The length of the CDR3 is 14 residues. The CDR3 coding sequence is TGTGCCAGCAGCTTATTGCTAGGGGACTATGGCTACACCTTC. As protein: CASSLLLGDYGYTF.

The CDR3 DNA follows: TGTGCCAGCAAGGACAGGAGCTCCTATAATTCACCCCTCCACTTT. Protein sequence: CASKDRSSYNSPLHF. The rearrangement joins TRBV6-5 to TRBJ1-6; TRBD1 matches 7 bases. CDR1 is MNHEY, CDR2 SVGAGI, per germline. This CDR3 is 15 amino acids long. After removal of 7 bases from V and 0 bases from J, the junction contained 3 bases not matched to a gene.

The chain joins TRBV4-2 to TRBJ1-5; D is unresolved. This CDR3 is built from 16 residues. V was clipped by 0 bases and J by 7 bases, with 16 bases between them. Germline CDR1 and CDR2: LGHNA and YNFKEQ. The DNA for the CDR3 is TGTGCCAGCAGCCAAGAGAGCATGGCGGGATCCCAGCCCCAGCATTTT. Protein product: CASSQESMAGSQPQHF.

V and J are TRBV4-1 and TRBJ1-1; D is possibly TRBD1 (6 bases). The V and J ends lost 1 base and 4 bases respectively, with 16 bases between them. The CDR3 loop spans 16 amino acids. The germline CDR1 and CDR2 sequences are MGHRA and YSYEKL. CDR3 nucleotides: TGCGCCAGCAGCCAAGCGAGTCACAGGGTAGGCACTGAAGCTTTCTTT. Translated: CASSQASHRVGTEAFF.

The chain is built from TRBV29-1 and TRBJ1-1; weak D call: TRBD1 (5 bases). Germline V gene data show CDR1 as SQVTM and CDR2 as ANQGSEA. The CDR3 spans 14 residues. Trimming took off 4 bases at V and 2 bases at J, with 14 bases between the two ends. CDR3 protein: CSVVVAGINTEAFF. The CDR3 DNA reads as TGCAGCGTTGTAGTGGCAGGGATAAACACTGAAGCTTTCTTT.

This chain uses TRBV10-3 with TRBJ1-3; 9 nucleotides align to TRBD1. The CDR3 sequence is 14 residues long. Germline CDR1 and CDR2: ENHRY and SYGVKD. The junction had 5 bases not matched to a gene; V was cut back by 3 bases and J by 8 bases. CDR3 DNA sequence: TGTGCCATCAGTGAACAGGGGGCGCAGGACACCATATATTTT. Translating it yields CAISEQGAQDTIYF.

This clone came up once. The rearrangement links TRBV7-9 to TRBJ2-7, with D hard to call. The germline V gene encodes CDR1 SEHNR and CDR2 FQNEAQ (reference sequence). The germline V and J ends were trimmed by 4 bases and 1 base, with 8 bases remaining between them. The CDR3 has 13 residues. The CDR3 sequence is CASSSQISYEQYF. CDR3 nucleotide sequence: TGTGCCAGCAGCTCCCAGATATCCTACGAGCAGTACTTC.

This sequence joins TRBV12-3 or TRBV12-4 and TRBJ2-3; D is possibly TRBD1 (6 bases). Trimming cost V 3 bases and J 6 bases, with 7 bases left between them. CDR3 size: 12 residues. CDR3 DNA: TGTGCCAGCAGTTTGAGGGGGGATACGCAGTATTTT. Protein: CASSLRGDTQYF.

V usage is TRBV10-3 and J usage is TRBJ2-5; D not resolved. CDR3 length equals 12 residues. V was trimmed by 6 bases and J by 2 bases, leaving 7 bases between them. Germline assignment: CDR1 ENHRY and CDR2 SYGVKD. The CDR3 DNA is TGTGCCATCAGAGATACACAAGAGACCCAGTACTTC. This encodes CAIRDTQETQYF.

The chain couples TRBV11-3 to TRBJ2-6; 7 bases line up with TRBD1. V gave up 4 bases and J gave up 0 bases; unmatched junction bases: 9. In germline, CDR1 is SGHNT, CDR2 YENEEA. The CDR3 loop spans 18 amino acids. CDR3 bases: TGTGCCAGCAGCTCGCCCTGGGACAGCAGCTCTGGGGCCAACGTCCTGACTTTC. Translating gives CASSSPWDSSSGANVLTF.

The chain is built from TRBV5-1 and TRBJ2-3; TRBD1 aligns across 8 bases. Trimming removed 3 bases from V and 0 bases from J; junction bases left unmatched: 3. This CDR3 has 15 residues. CDR1 is SGHRS and CDR2 is YFSETQ in the germline V gene. The CDR3 DNA is TGCGCCAGCAGCTCGGACAGGGTTAGCACAGATACGCAGTATTTT. This gives the protein CASSSDRVSTDTQYF.

J is TRBJ2-3 and V is TRBV5-1, with 12 positions matching TRBD2. Germline V gives CDR1 SGHRS, CDR2 YFSETQ. With 4 bases clipped from V and 0 bases from J, the junction kept 15 bases outside the gene matches. This CDR3 contains 20 residues. The CDR3 protein is CASSPLLAGGTLLSTDTQYF. CDR3 nucleotides: TGCGCCAGCAGCCCACTACTAGCGGGGGGTACCCTCTTAAGCACAGATACGCAGTATTTT.

This rearrangement joins TRBV9 to TRBJ1-2; D is undetermined. The CDR3 spans 14 residues. Between the trimmed V and J ends, which lost 0 bases and 4 bases, there was a span of 10 bases. Germline V gene data show CDR1 as SGDLS and CDR2 as YYNGEE. The CDR3 coding sequence is TGTGCCAGCAGCGTAGCTGACTCCTCCTATGGCTACACCTTC. Protein product: CASSVADSSYGYTF.

V usage is TRBV7-9 and J usage is TRBJ2-7, with unresolved D. The length of the CDR3 is 12 residues. The germline V gene encodes CDR1 SEHNR and CDR2 FQNEAQ (reference sequence). V was shortened by 2 bases and J by 6 bases, with 8 bases between the two germline ends. CDR3 region: CASSLQLSEQYF. DNA of the CDR3: TGTGCCAGCAGCTTACAACTCTCCGAGCAGTACTTC.

This chain uses TRBV14 with TRBJ1-2, with unresolved D. The CDR3 spans 15 residues. CDR1 and CDR2 from the germline V gene are SGHDN and FVKESK. Trimming stripped 0 bases from V and 3 bases from J, with 11 bases between. This chain's CDR3 is CASSQDAAGDYGYTF. The DNA of the CDR3 is TGTGCCAGCAGCCAAGATGCCGCCGGGGACTATGGCTACACCTTC.

With respect to this clone: At one boundary the junction diverges from the germline segment, which might be a read error. This CDR3 reads CASSLGYQVLF. The CDR3 DNA sequence: TGTGCCAGCAGTTTAGGGTACCAGGTCCTCTTC. The rearrangement uses TRBV12-3 or TRBV12-4 and TRBJ2-1, with D unclear. This CDR3 has 11 residues.

This clone is a singleton in its sample. Here the CDR3 reads CASSLGGTVYEQYF. The CDR3 DNA is TGCGCCAGCAGCTTGGGGGGGACAGTCTACGAGCAGTACTTC. The chain joins TRBV5-1 to TRBJ2-7; TRBD1 aligns across 7 bases. The V gene end was trimmed by 0 bases and the J gene end by 3 bases; junction bases not matched to a gene: 3. The length of the CDR3 is 14 residues. From germline, CDR1 is SGHRS and CDR2 YFSETQ.

Comment on this clone: This CDR3 is also generated by other DNA sequences in the sample. The rearrangement joins TRBV6-5 to TRBJ1-1; D call uncertain. Trimming removed 11 bases from V and 1 base from J, with 14 bases in between. There are 13 residues in the CDR3. CDR1 and CDR2 from the germline V gene are MNHEY and SVGAGI. CDR3 DNA sequence: TGTGCCTCCCGCAGTGGAGGGAACACTGAAGCTTTCTTT. As protein: CASRSGGNTEAFF.